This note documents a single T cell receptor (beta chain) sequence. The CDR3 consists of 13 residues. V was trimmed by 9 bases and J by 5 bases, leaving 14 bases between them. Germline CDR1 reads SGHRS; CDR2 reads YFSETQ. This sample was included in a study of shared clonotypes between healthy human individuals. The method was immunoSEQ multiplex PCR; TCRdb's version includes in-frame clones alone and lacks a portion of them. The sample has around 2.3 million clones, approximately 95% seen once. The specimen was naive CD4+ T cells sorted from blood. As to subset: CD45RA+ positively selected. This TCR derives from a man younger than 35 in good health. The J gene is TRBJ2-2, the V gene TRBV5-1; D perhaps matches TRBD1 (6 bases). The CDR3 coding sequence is TGCGCCACCGCGAACAGGGTGACCGGGGAGCTGTTTTTT. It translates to CATANRVTGELFF. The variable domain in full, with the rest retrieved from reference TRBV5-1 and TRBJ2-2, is KAGVTQTPRYLIKTRGQQVTLSCSPISGHRSVSWYQQTPGQGLQFLFEYFSETQRNKGNFPGRFSGRQFSNSRSEMNVSTLELGDSALYLCATANRVTGELFFGEGSRLTVL.